This TCR beta chain stems from a study of OX40 agonist ivuxolimab in advanced cancers. Study summary: Intravenous ivuxolimab was administered to patients every 2 weeks at 0.01 to 10 mg/kg. At around 83% male, the cohort had a mean age of 60 years, ranging from about 23 to 80. Prior checkpoint blockade (anti-PD-1, anti-PD-L1 or anti-CTLA-4) was permitted; approximately 44% had it.

Method: immunoSEQ multiplex PCR; TCRdb's copy keeps in-frame clones and lacks some. Seen here are more than 65,000 clones, nearly 90% observed once, and the top ten hold over 9.5%. Study findings and constraints: The antigen specificity of the peripheral T cells (those that were expanded) was not determined.

CDR3 length: 12 amino acids. The V end was cut by 6 bases, the J end by 4 bases, with 12 bases between. CDR1 SQVTM and CDR2 ANQGSEA come from the germline V gene. This clone was detected only once. What it recognizes is unknown. This specimen was CD4+ or CD8+ T cells sorted from blood, taken in a trial of the OX40 agonist ivuxolimab. The genes are TRBV29-1 and TRBJ1-2, with D perhaps TRBD1 (5 bases). The receptor comes from an adult with an advanced solid tumor such as melanoma, head and neck, liver or kidney cancer. CDR3 region: CSVETEGYGYTF. The CDR3 DNA reads as TGCAGCGTGGAGACAGAGGGCTATGGCTACACCTTC. The variable domain in full, with the rest retrieved from reference TRBV29-1 and TRBJ1-2, is SAVISQKPSRDICQRGTSLTIQCQVDSQVTMMFWYRQQPGQSLTLIATANQGSEATYESGFVIDKFPISRPNLTFSTLTVSNMSPEDSSIYLCSVETEGYGYTFGSGTRLTVV.